Below, 5 T cell receptor beta chains from the same sample are listed, as sequenced in a study of spatial heterogeneity in lung cancer. TCRdb itself ran the 5' RACE reads through MiXCR, one entry per CDR3 protein. The sample includes just over 75,000 distinct CDR3 sequences, 7.5% to 9.5% of them seen just once. As to time point: sample taken at primary tumor resection. The sample was PBMCs, taken at surgery. These receptors were obtained from a male donor with early-stage non-small cell lung cancer.

This rearrangement joins TRBV19 to TRBJ2-6; 7 bases align to TRBD1. Germline V gene sequence: CDR1 LNHDA, CDR2 SQIVND (reference sequence). V lost 4 bases, J lost 0 bases, and 12 bases stayed unmatched. The CDR3 has 19 residues. CDR3 in DNA: TGTGCCAGTAGTACCGACCCGGGACAGTCTTACTCTGGGGCCAACGTCCTGACTTTC. Residues: CASSTDPGQSYSGANVLTF.

This clonotype was detected a few times. The chain combines TRBV11-1 with TRBJ2-7; D is uncertain. Germline V gives CDR1 SGHAT, CDR2 FQDESV (reference sequence). Trimming shortened V by 5 bases and J by 2 bases, and 4 bases separated the two germline ends. The CDR3 runs 11 residues. CDR3 sequence reads: CASSTTYEQYF. CDR3 DNA: TGTGCCAGCAGCACCACCTACGAGCAGTACTTC.

V is TRBV3-1 and J is TRBJ2-1; D unclear. V dropped 2 bases and J dropped 7 bases, with 15 bases sitting between them. This CDR3 contains 15 residues. Germline assignment: CDR1 LGHDT and CDR2 YNNKEL (reference sequence). CDR3 amino acids: CASSQRAAGFNEQFF. CDR3 nucleotide sequence: TGTGCCAGCAGCCAAAGGGCGGCCGGTTTTAATGAGCAGTTCTTC.

This clonotype was counted many times. The V and J genes are TRBV20-1 and TRBJ2-3; 7 nucleotides line up with TRBD1. The CDR3 runs 13 residues. The germline V gene has CDR1 DFQATT and CDR2 SNEGSKA (reference sequence). V lost 0 bases, J lost 6 bases, and 3 bases stayed unmatched. DNA for the CDR3: TGCAGTGCTAGAGAAACGACAGGGGATACGCAGTATTTT. Its translation is CSARETTGDTQYF.

At least ten counts were recorded for this clonotype. The CDR3 DNA reads TGCGCCAGCAGCTTGACACTAGACGATGAGCAGTTCTTC. It is translated as CASSLTLDDEQFF. The genes are TRBV5-1 and TRBJ2-1; possible D gene TRBD2, 5 bases. The CDR3 spans 13 residues. Germline V gives CDR1 SGHRS, CDR2 YFSETQ. V shed 1 base and J shed 8 bases, with 10 bases lying between them. Looking up the rest from reference TRBV5-1 and TRBJ2-1 gives the full variable domain: KAGVTQTPRYLIKTRGQQVTLSCSPISGHRSVSWYQQTPGQGLQFLFEYFSETQRNKGNFPGRFSGRQFSNSRSEMNVSTLELGDSALYLCASSLTLDDEQFFGPGTRLTVL.